A selection of T cell receptor beta chains follows, all from one sample in a study of cytomegalovirus exposure and HLA in healthy donors. Profiled with immunoSEQ multiplex PCR; TCRdb holds only in-frame clones, not every one. The data contain 140,000 to 150,000 clones, 75% to 85% of them singletons. Sequencing was performed on PBMCs. The source is a man aged 35-49 years in good health and CMV-seronegative. CDR3s include the opening cysteine and the closing phenylalanine or tryptophan. D genes are given only for firm matches. Only part of the rows carry a size: once, few, many, or a class if the clone is expanded.

v_call: TRBV7-8; d_call: TRBD1; j_call: TRBJ1-5; clone_size: NA; cdr3_aa: CASSLVPGGWTQPQHF; cdr3_nt: TGTGCCAGCAGCTTAGTGCCAGGGGGGTGGACACAGCCCCAGCATTTT
v_call: TRBV9; d_call: TRBD1; j_call: TRBJ2-3; clone_size: NA; cdr3_aa: CASSPEGGRTDTQYF; cdr3_nt: TGTGCCAGCAGCCCCGAAGGGGGCCGCACAGATACGCAGTATTTT
v_call: TRBV6-1; d_call: NA; j_call: TRBJ1-3; clone_size: NA; cdr3_aa: CASRQLGSSGNTIYF; cdr3_nt: TGTGCCAGCCGCCAGTTGGGCAGCTCTGGAAACACCATATATTTT
v_call: TRBV5-1; d_call: NA; j_call: TRBJ1-1; clone_size: NA; cdr3_aa: CASSTQVNTEAFF; cdr3_nt: TGCGCCAGCAGCACACAGGTGAACACTGAAGCTTTCTTT
v_call: TRBV11-2; d_call: TRBD1; j_call: TRBJ2-7; clone_size: few; cdr3_aa: CASSYSAGGNEQYF; cdr3_nt: TGTGCCAGCAGCTATAGCGCAGGGGGCAACGAGCAGTACTTC
v_call: TRBV30; d_call: NA; j_call: TRBJ1-5; clone_size: NA; cdr3_aa: CAWSGGGSGNQPQHF; cdr3_nt: TGTGCCTGGAGTGGGGGGGGCTCCGGCAATCAGCCCCAGCATTTT
v_call: TRBV4-1; d_call: TRBD1; j_call: TRBJ2-7; clone_size: NA; cdr3_aa: CASTRMTGVYEQYF; cdr3_nt: TGCGCCAGCACCCGAATGACAGGGGTCTACGAGCAGTACTTC
v_call: TRBV10-2; d_call: TRBD2; j_call: TRBJ2-7; clone_size: NA; cdr3_aa: CASSAGLAGPYEQYF; cdr3_nt: TGCGCCAGCAGCGCGGGACTAGCGGGGCCCTACGAGCAGTACTTC
v_call: TRBV7-2; d_call: NA; j_call: TRBJ2-3; clone_size: NA; cdr3_aa: CASSPGTLLAYTDTQYF; cdr3_nt: TGTGCCAGCAGCCCTGGGACGCTGCTAGCGTACACAGATACGCAGTATTTT
v_call: TRBV7-2; d_call: NA; j_call: TRBJ2-3; clone_size: NA; cdr3_aa: CASSLQAGGDTQYF; cdr3_nt: TGTGCCAGCAGCTTACAAGCGGGTGGGGATACGCAGTATTTT
v_call: TRBV28; d_call: TRBD1; j_call: TRBJ2-7; clone_size: NA; cdr3_aa: CASRPRGQLSSYEQYF; cdr3_nt: TGTGCCAGCAGGCCTCGGGGACAGCTTAGCTCCTACGAGCAGTACTTC
v_call: TRBV7-2; d_call: TRBD1; j_call: TRBJ1-2; clone_size: NA; cdr3_aa: CASSAPGTGGAGGYTF; cdr3_nt: TGTGCCAGCAGCGCCCCCGGGACAGGGGGCGCCGGTGGCTACACCTTC
v_call: TRBV7-2; d_call: TRBD1; j_call: TRBJ1-2; clone_size: NA; cdr3_aa: CASSLRQGGHGYTF; cdr3_nt: TGTGCCAGCAGCCTAAGACAGGGGGGACATGGCTACACCTTC
v_call: TRBV18; d_call: NA; j_call: TRBJ2-1; clone_size: NA; cdr3_aa: CASSQGGDAVQFF; cdr3_nt: TGTGCCAGCTCACAAGGCGGTGACGCAGTGCAGTTCTTC
v_call: TRBV6-1; d_call: TRBD1; j_call: TRBJ1-3; clone_size: few; cdr3_aa: CASSEGGTGGNTIYF; cdr3_nt: TGTGCCAGCAGTGAAGGAGGGACAGGGGGAAACACCATATATTTT
v_call: TRBV19; d_call: TRBD1; j_call: TRBJ2-7; clone_size: NA; cdr3_aa: CASSISGPGQPYEQYF; cdr3_nt: TGTGCCAGTAGTATCTCGGGGCCGGGACAGCCCTACGAGCAGTACTTC
v_call: TRBV10-3; d_call: TRBD1; j_call: TRBJ1-1; clone_size: NA; cdr3_aa: CAIREIPRTGNTEAFF; cdr3_nt: TGTGCCATCAGGGAGATCCCTCGGACAGGGAACACTGAAGCTTTCTTT
v_call: TRBV19; d_call: TRBD2; j_call: TRBJ2-1; clone_size: NA; cdr3_aa: CATGGLAGGYEQFF; cdr3_nt: TGTGCCACCGGGGGACTAGCGGGGGGCTATGAGCAGTTCTTC
v_call: TRBV9; d_call: NA; j_call: TRBJ2-2; clone_size: NA; cdr3_aa: CASSYPTAQNTGELFF; cdr3_nt: TGTGCCAGCAGCTACCCGACAGCCCAGAACACCGGGGAGCTGTTTTTT
v_call: TRBV7-2; d_call: NA; j_call: TRBJ2-7; clone_size: NA; cdr3_aa: CASSMSGEQYF; cdr3_nt: TGTGCCAGCAGCATGTCGGGTGAGCAGTACTTC
v_call: TRBV14; d_call: NA; j_call: TRBJ1-4; clone_size: NA; cdr3_aa: CASSQSTGFGEKLFF; cdr3_nt: TGTGCCAGCAGCCAGAGCACAGGGTTCGGGGAAAAACTGTTTTTT
v_call: TRBV9; d_call: NA; j_call: TRBJ2-2; clone_size: NA; cdr3_aa: CASSFQGAGELFF; cdr3_nt: TGTGCCAGCAGCTTCCAGGGTGCCGGGGAGCTGTTTTTT